The 20 T cell receptor beta chains presented below share a single source sample, sequenced in a study of shared clonotypes between healthy human individuals. Libraries were prepared by immunoSEQ multiplex PCR; TCRdb keeps only in-frame clonotypes and omits some of them. Here the sample spans a few million clones, about 90% being singletons. The sequenced sample was naive CD4+ T cells from PBMCs. Subset given: CD45RA+ positively selected. The receptors here all came from a man aged 18 to 35 in good health. Some clones in this sample may be carry-over from other donors' samples.

The V call is TRBV10-3, the J call TRBJ1-4, with D maybe TRBD1 (5 bases). Germline CDR1 ENHRY, CDR2 SYGVKD. V gave up 7 bases and J gave up 7 bases, with 13 bases separating them. The CDR3 has 13 residues. The CDR3 sequence: CAITRGEGEKLFF. For the CDR3, the DNA is TGTGCCATCACGAGGGGCGAGGGTGAAAAACTGTTTTTT.

The chain employs TRBV6-5 and TRBJ1-1, with 7 nucleotides matching TRBD1. This CDR3 region has 10 residues. CDR1 is MNHEY, CDR2 SVGAGI, per germline. The trim removed 8 bases at V and 11 bases at J, leaving 5 bases unmatched. In DNA form, the CDR3 reads TGTGCCAGCGCCGACAGGGCGGCTTTCTTT. Its translation: CASADRAAFF.

This clone was counted only a few times. The V gene is TRBV2, the J gene TRBJ1-1, with D hard to call. Germline values: CDR1 SNHLY, CDR2 FYNNEI. CDR3 length: 13 amino acids. V shed 3 bases and J shed 0 bases, with 5 bases lying between them. CDR3 nucleotides: TGTGCCAGCAGTGACGGAATGAACACTGAAGCTTTCTTT. Its translation: CASSDGMNTEAFF.

Details on this clone: A read error may produce the germline difference seen at one junction end. V gene TRBV28 combines with J gene TRBJ2-7; 8 bases are a match to TRBD1. CDR3 length: 13 residues. Germline V gene data show CDR1 as MDHEN and CDR2 as SYDVKM. CDR3 sequence: CASRRTGTGTSHF. Here the CDR3 DNA reads TGTGCCAGCAGACGTACCGGGACAGGTACCTCGCACTTC. The entire variable domain, with the rest obtained from reference TRBV28 and TRBJ2-7, is as follows: DVKVTQSSRYLVKRTGEKVFLECVQDMDHENMFWYRQDPGLGLRLIYFSYDVKMKEKGDIPEGYSVSREKKERFSLILESASTNQTSMYLCASRRTGTGTSHFGPGTRLTVT.

The chain couples TRBV7-2 to TRBJ1-3, with no clear D. The CDR3 covers 15 residues. V was trimmed by 4 bases and J by 4 bases, leaving 14 bases between them. The germline gives CDR1 SGHTA, CDR2 FQGNSA. The CDR3 sequence is CASSSSTSSGNTIYF. As DNA, the CDR3 is TGTGCCAGCAGCTCGTCGACATCCTCCGGAAACACCATATATTTT.

The rearrangement links TRBV6-5 to TRBJ2-7; D perhaps matches TRBD2 (6 bases). This CDR3 has 14 residues. V lost 5 bases and J 4 bases, leaving 15 bases between the germline ends. Germline CDR1 is MNHEY and CDR2 is SVGAGI. CDR3 loop: CASSRTRGGYEQYF. DNA for the CDR3: TGTGCCAGCAGTCGGACCCGCGGAGGGTACGAGCAGTACTTC.

The chain carries TRBV5-1 and TRBJ2-7; 8 nucleotides agree with TRBD1. The CDR3 loop spans 19 amino acids. Germline loops: CDR1 SGHRS, CDR2 YFSETQ. After removal of 0 bases from V and 2 bases from J, the junction contained 16 bases not matched to a gene. CDR3 nucleotides: TGCGCCAGCAGCTTGGCCAAAGTCCCCTCGGGACAGGTCCCCTACGAGCAGTACTTC. Translating gives CASSLAKVPSGQVPYEQYF.

The rearrangement joins TRBV7-9 to TRBJ1-4; the D gene is possibly TRBD1 (5 bases). This CDR3 comprises 17 residues. Germline CDR1 SEHNR, CDR2 FQNEAQ (reference sequence). The ends were cut back, 5 bases at V and 6 bases at J, with 22 bases in the middle. The CDR3 loop reads CASSPISGPLGDEKLFF. The CDR3 nucleotides are TGTGCCAGCAGCCCTATTTCGGGGCCTCTTGGGGATGAAAAACTGTTTTTT.

V is TRBV15 and J is TRBJ1-1; D gene ambiguous. V was pared by 2 bases and J by 3 bases, with 16 bases between. Germline-derived CDR1 and CDR2 are LNHNV and YYDKDF (reference sequence). The CDR3 is 16 amino acids. CDR3 sequence reads: CATSRKTVTGDTEAFF. CDR3 nucleotides: TGTGCCACCAGCAGAAAGACCGTAACTGGGGACACTGAAGCTTTCTTT.

This clone has only one observation. V usage is TRBV12-5 and J usage is TRBJ1-1; D is ambiguous. CDR1 is LGHNT and CDR2 is FRNRAP in the germline V gene. V lost 0 bases and J lost 0, with 17 bases in between. The CDR3 extends over 18 amino acids. The CDR3 is CASGLVLTNRELNTEAFF. The CDR3 DNA reads TGTGCTAGTGGTTTGGTGTTAACAAATCGGGAATTGAACACTGAAGCTTTCTTT.

This chain connects TRBV10-2 to TRBJ1-1, with 7 bases that match TRBD1. After removal of 1 base from V and 8 bases from J, the junction contained 4 bases not matched to a gene. CDR1 and CDR2 (germline): WSHSY, SAAADI. The CDR3 sequence is 13 residues long. The CDR3 sequence: CASSEFGTAEAFF. In DNA form, the CDR3 reads TGCGCCAGCAGTGAGTTTGGGACAGCGGAAGCTTTCTTT.

V is TRBV25-1 and J is TRBJ2-2; tentatively, D is TRBD1 (6 bases). The CDR3 is 16 residues long. From germline, CDR1 is MGHDK and CDR2 SYGVNS. The V end was cut by 5 bases, the J end by 5 bases, with 18 bases between. The CDR3 bases are TGTGCCAGCAGTAAGAAAGCCACAGGGAAGACCGGGGAGCTGTTTTTT. Its translation is CASSKKATGKTGELFF.

V is TRBV2 and J is TRBJ2-1, with 7 positions matching TRBD1. The CDR3 covers 15 residues. The V gene end was trimmed by 3 bases and the J gene end by 1 base; junction bases not matched to a gene: 3. Germline V gene sequence: CDR1 SNHLY, CDR2 FYNNEI. The CDR3 is CASSEVRGSYNEQFF. The CDR3 DNA follows: TGTGCCAGCAGTGAGGTCAGGGGGTCCTACAATGAGCAGTTCTTC.

The rearrangement joins TRBV10-3 to TRBJ1-3, with TRBD1 as a possible D gene (5 bases). The CDR3 is 15 amino acids. In germline, CDR1 is ENHRY, CDR2 SYGVKD. V was trimmed by 3 bases and J by 0 bases, leaving 9 bases between them. CDR3 nucleotide sequence: TGTGCCATCAGTGAATCCACAGGCTCTGGAAACACCATATATTTT. The encoded protein is CAISESTGSGNTIYF.

The chain couples TRBV28 to TRBJ2-7; D call uncertain. Trimming took off 6 bases at V and 0 bases at J, with 15 bases between the two ends. The CDR3 totals 15 residues. Germline V gene data show CDR1 as MDHEN and CDR2 as SYDVKM. The CDR3 is CASSPGSVSSYEQYF. CDR3 nucleotides: TGTGCCAGCAGCCCCGGATCTGTGAGCTCCTACGAGCAGTACTTC.

The rearrangement links TRBV6-5 to TRBJ1-1; D possibly corresponds to TRBD1 (6 bases). There are 13 residues in the CDR3. V lost 4 bases to trimming and J lost 5 bases, with 11 bases between them. Germline V gene data show CDR1 as MNHEY and CDR2 as SVGAGI. The CDR3 protein is CASSSTGRTEAFF. The CDR3 DNA reads TGTGCCAGCAGTTCTACAGGGCGGACTGAAGCTTTCTTT.

A word on this clone: This same CDR3 is encoded by further DNA sequences in the sample. The rearrangement uses TRBV6-1 and TRBJ1-5; the D is unclear. The V gene's germline CDR1 is MNHNS and CDR2 SASEGT. V gave up 0 bases and J gave up 1 base, with 10 bases separating them. The CDR3 extends over 16 amino acids. The CDR3 here is CASSEAGVGSNQPQHF. The CDR3, as DNA: TGTGCCAGCAGTGAAGCTGGAGTGGGGAGCAATCAGCCCCAGCATTTT.

The V and J genes are TRBV13 and TRBJ1-2, with TRBD1 matching 7 bases. The trim removed 0 bases at V and 7 bases at J, leaving 11 bases unmatched. The CDR3 totals 16 residues. Germline assignment: CDR1 PRHDT and CDR2 FYEKMQ (reference sequence). CDR3 DNA sequence: TGTGCCAGCAGCTTAGGCCCTCGTGGAGGGGGCTCTGGCTACACCTTC. The encoded protein is CASSLGPRGGGSGYTF.

The V call is TRBV7-9, the J call TRBJ1-2; the D gene is possibly TRBD1 (5 bases). The V end was cut by 0 bases, the J end by 7 bases, with 15 bases between. Germline V gene data show CDR1 as SEHNR and CDR2 as FQNEAQ (reference sequence). This CDR3 has 15 residues. The CDR3 nucleotides read TGTGCCAGCAGCTTAGCCGGCAGGGACCTATTTGGCTACACCTTC. Translating gives CASSLAGRDLFGYTF.

The chain links TRBV11-2 to TRBJ2-5; D is uncertain. Trimming pared 1 base from V and 6 bases from J, leaving 6 bases between. Germline loops: CDR1 SGHAT, CDR2 FQNNGV. The length of the CDR3 is 12 residues. CDR3 sequence (DNA): TGTGCCAGCAGCTTAGGTCTAAAGACCCAGTACTTC. Its translation: CASSLGLKTQYF.